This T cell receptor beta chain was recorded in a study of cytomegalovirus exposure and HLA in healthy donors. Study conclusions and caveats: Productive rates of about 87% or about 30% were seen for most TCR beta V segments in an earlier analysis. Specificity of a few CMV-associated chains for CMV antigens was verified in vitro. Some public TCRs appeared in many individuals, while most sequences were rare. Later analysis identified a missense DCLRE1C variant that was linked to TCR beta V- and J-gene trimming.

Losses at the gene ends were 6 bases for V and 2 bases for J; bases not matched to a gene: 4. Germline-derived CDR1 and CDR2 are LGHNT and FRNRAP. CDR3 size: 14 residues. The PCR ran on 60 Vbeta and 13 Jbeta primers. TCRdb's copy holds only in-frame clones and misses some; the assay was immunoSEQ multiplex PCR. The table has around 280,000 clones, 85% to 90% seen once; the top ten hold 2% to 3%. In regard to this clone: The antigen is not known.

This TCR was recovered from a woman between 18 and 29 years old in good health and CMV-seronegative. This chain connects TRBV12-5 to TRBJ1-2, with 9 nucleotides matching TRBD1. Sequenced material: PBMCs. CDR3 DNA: TGTGCTAGTGGCCAGACAGGGGGGAACTATGGCTACACCTTC. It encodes CASGQTGGNYGYTF.